These 15 T cell receptor beta chains came from one sample sequenced in a study of blood T cell repertoires in COVID-19. Sequencing used immunoSEQ multiplex PCR; TCRdb keeps in-frame clones, though not all of them. The sample yields tens of thousands of clones, roughly four fifths seen once. The sequenced sample was peripheral blood. The receptors originated from a man aged 55-75 years with acute or convalescent COVID-19.

The chain uses TRBV19 and TRBJ2-7; TRBD1 aligns across 9 bases. The CDR3 is 14 amino acids. Losses at the gene ends were 3 bases for V and 4 bases for J; bases not matched to a gene: 4. Germline V gene sequence: CDR1 LNHDA, CDR2 SQIVND (reference sequence). The CDR3 loop reads CASSIGQGTYEQYF. The CDR3, as DNA: TGTGCCAGTAGTATCGGACAGGGGACGTACGAGCAGTACTTC.

The V and J genes are TRBV5-1 and TRBJ1-4, with TRBD1 matching 8 bases. CDR3 length: 13 residues. Germline lookup yields CDR1 SGHRS and CDR2 YFSETQ. V lost 7 bases to trimming and J lost 4 bases; unmatched junction nucleotides: 3. The CDR3 nucleotides read TGCGCCAGCGGGACAGGAGATAATGAAAAACTGTTTTTT. Translated, it gives CASGTGDNEKLFF.

The chain joins TRBV7-9 to TRBJ1-2; a possible D gene is TRBD1 (6 bases). V lost 4 bases to trimming and J lost 5 bases, with 14 bases between them. The CDR3 is made up of 14 amino acids. The germline V gene has CDR1 SEHNR and CDR2 FQNEAQ (reference sequence). CDR3 in DNA: TGTGCCAGCAGCTCAGGCGGGGGCAGTTATGGCTACACCTTC. Translated, it gives CASSSGGGSYGYTF.

CDR3 protein: CASSPTVFEKLFF. For the CDR3, the DNA is TGTGCCAGCTCACCTACGGTTTTTGAAAAACTGTTTTTT. This chain connects TRBV18 to TRBJ1-4; D not resolved. The germline CDR1 and CDR2 sequences are KGHSH and LQKENI. The CDR3 is made up of 13 amino acids. V lost 3 bases and J lost 7, with 9 bases in between.

The J gene is TRBJ1-2, the V gene TRBV2; a weak D match, TRBD1 (6 bases). The CDR3 is made up of 15 amino acids. The germline gives CDR1 SNHLY, CDR2 FYNNEI. The ends were cut back, 4 bases at V and 3 bases at J, with 15 bases in the middle. CDR3 nucleotide sequence: TGTGCCAGCAGTGCCGGGCAGGGGCGGTACTATGGCTACACCTTC. Protein sequence: CASSAGQGRYYGYTF. Full variable domain (outside the CDR3, taken from reference TRBV2 and TRBJ1-2): EPEVTQTPSHQVTQMGQEVILRCVPISNHLYFYWYRQILGQKVEFLVSFYNNEISEKSEIFDDQFSVERPDGSNFTLKIRSTKLEDSAMYFCASSAGQGRYYGYTFGSGTRLTVV.

This clone was observed a single time. The chain uses TRBV7-2 and TRBJ2-1; TRBD2 aligns across 13 bases. Germline trimming cut 4 bases from V and 6 bases from J; bases unmatched to any gene: 3. Germline CDR1 reads SGHTA; CDR2 reads FQGNSA. This CDR3 spans 15 amino acids. The CDR3 loop is CASSSGTSGVNEQFF. In DNA, the CDR3 is TGTGCCAGCAGCTCCGGGACTAGCGGGGTCAATGAGCAGTTCTTC.

The chain recombines TRBV3-1 (or the pseudogene TRBV3-2) with TRBJ1-1, with D maybe TRBD1 (6 bases). Germline CDR1 is LGHDT and CDR2 is YNNKEL (reference sequence). The V end lost 4 bases, the J end lost 3 bases, and 12 bases lay between the germline ends. This CDR3 is built from 14 residues. CDR3 loop: CASSRGGRHTEAFF. DNA for the CDR3: TGTGCCAGCAGCCGTGGGGGCAGGCACACTGAAGCTTTCTTT.

CDR3 DNA: TGTGCCAGTAGTCCGGGACAGGGGGCGAGCTCACCCCTCCACTTT. Its protein is CASSPGQGASSPLHF. V usage is TRBV19 and J usage is TRBJ1-6; 12 positions agree with TRBD1. V dropped 5 bases and J dropped 10; count of bases not matched to a gene: 6. The CDR3 is made up of 15 amino acids. CDR1 is LNHDA and CDR2 is SQIVND in the germline V gene (reference sequence).

The rearrangement links TRBV6-6 to TRBJ1-5; D is perhaps TRBD1 (5 bases). This CDR3 is 16 amino acids long. V was shortened by 6 bases and J by 0 bases, with 15 bases between the two germline ends. In germline, CDR1 is MNHNY, CDR2 SVGAGI (reference sequence). The CDR3 bases are TGTGCCAGCAGGGTGGGGCCCACCTATAGCAATCAGCCCCAGCATTTT. Its protein is CASRVGPTYSNQPQHF.

This clone has only a few counts. The rearrangement links TRBV7-8 to TRBJ1-5, with D possibly being TRBD1 (5 bases). The germline V gene encodes CDR1 SGHVS and CDR2 FQNEAQ. This CDR3 has 14 residues. Trimming removed 5 bases at V and 2 bases at J, with 10 bases between. This chain's CDR3 is CASSPGRGNQPQHF. As DNA, the CDR3 is TGTGCCAGCAGCCCAGGGAGGGGCAATCAGCCCCAGCATTTT.

This clone was seen a few times. The rearrangement uses TRBV6-5 and TRBJ1-2, with TRBD1 matching over 8 bases. With 1 base clipped from V and 4 bases from J, the junction kept 2 bases outside the gene matches. The length of the CDR3 is 14 residues. Germline V gene sequence: CDR1 MNHEY, CDR2 SVGAGI. The CDR3 reads CASSYLGQGYGYTF. The CDR3 DNA reads as TGTGCCAGCAGTTACTTAGGACAGGGCTATGGCTACACCTTC.

The chain has TRBV7-9 and TRBJ2-1, with 8 bases matching TRBD1. The CDR3 runs to 16 residues. Germline assignment: CDR1 SEHNR and CDR2 FQNEAQ (reference sequence). Germline trimming cut 1 base from V and 8 bases from J; bases unmatched to any gene: 10. The CDR3 loop is CASSLEPWTGSHEQFF. CDR3 nucleotide sequence: TGTGCCAGCAGCTTAGAGCCCTGGACAGGGAGCCATGAGCAGTTCTTC.

This chain uses TRBV7-6 with TRBJ2-2; TRBD1 agrees at 8 bases. V trimming: 5 bases; J trimming: 4 bases; junction bases outside the gene matches: 9. Germline loops: CDR1 SGHVS, CDR2 FNYEAQ. This CDR3 comprises 16 residues. Here the CDR3 DNA reads TGTGCCAGCAGCCCAGCGGACAGGGAAAGCACCGGGGAGCTGTTTTTT. Protein product: CASSPADRESTGELFF.

The rearrangement uses TRBV5-1 and TRBJ1-2; no definite D call. The CDR3 spans 13 residues. Germline assignment: CDR1 SGHRS and CDR2 YFSETQ. With 0 bases removed from V and 8 bases from J, the gap between germline ends came to 11 bases. The DNA for the CDR3 is TGCGCCAGCAGCTTGGCCGGTCTGAGCGGCTACACCTTC. Its protein product is CASSLAGLSGYTF.

The chain carries TRBV19 and TRBJ1-2, with TRBD1 matching over 8 bases. V gave up 7 bases and J gave up 8 bases; unmatched junction bases: 9. Germline CDR1 is LNHDA and CDR2 is SQIVND (reference sequence). The CDR3 totals 13 residues. The CDR3 DNA sequence: TGTGCCAGTATTGGGACAGGTGGAGGGGGCTACACCTTC. Protein: CASIGTGGGGYTF.